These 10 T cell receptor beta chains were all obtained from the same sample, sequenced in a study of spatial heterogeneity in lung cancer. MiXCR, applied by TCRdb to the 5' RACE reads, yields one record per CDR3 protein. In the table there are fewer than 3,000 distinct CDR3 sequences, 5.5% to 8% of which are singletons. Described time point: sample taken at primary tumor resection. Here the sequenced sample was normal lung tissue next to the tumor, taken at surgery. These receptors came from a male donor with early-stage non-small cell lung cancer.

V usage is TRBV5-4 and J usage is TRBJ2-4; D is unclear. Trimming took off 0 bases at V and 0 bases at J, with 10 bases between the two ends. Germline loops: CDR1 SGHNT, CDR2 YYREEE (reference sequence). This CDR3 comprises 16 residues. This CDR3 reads CASSLANNIAKNIQYF. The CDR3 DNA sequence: TGTGCCAGCAGCTTGGCGAACAACATAGCCAAAAACATTCAGTACTTC. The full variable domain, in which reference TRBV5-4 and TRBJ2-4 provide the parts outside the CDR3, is ETGVTQSPTHLIKTRGQQVTLRCSSQSGHNTVSWYQQALGQGPQFIFQYYREEENGRGNFPPRFSGLQFPNYSSELNVNALELDDSALYLCASSLANNIAKNIQYFGAGTRLSVL.

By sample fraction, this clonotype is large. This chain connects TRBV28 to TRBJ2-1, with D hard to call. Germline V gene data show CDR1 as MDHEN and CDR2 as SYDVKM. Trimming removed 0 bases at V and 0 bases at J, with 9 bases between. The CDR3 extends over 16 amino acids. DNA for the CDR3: TGTGCCAGCAGTTTATGGCGCGGAAGCTCCTACAATGAGCAGTTCTTC. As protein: CASSLWRGSSYNEQFF.

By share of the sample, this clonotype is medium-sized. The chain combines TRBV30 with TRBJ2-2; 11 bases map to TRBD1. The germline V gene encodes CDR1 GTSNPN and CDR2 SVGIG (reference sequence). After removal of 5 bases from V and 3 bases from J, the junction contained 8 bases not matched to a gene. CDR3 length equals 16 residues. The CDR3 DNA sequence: TGTGCCTGGGGTCACGGGACAGGGGGTGACACCGGGGAGCTGTTTTTT. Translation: CAWGHGTGGDTGELFF.

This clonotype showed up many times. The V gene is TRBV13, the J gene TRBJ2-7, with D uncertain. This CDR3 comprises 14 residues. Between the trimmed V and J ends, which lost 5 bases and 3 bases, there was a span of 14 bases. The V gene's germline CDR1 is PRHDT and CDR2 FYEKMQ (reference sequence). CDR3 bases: TGTGCCAGCAGCCCAACCAACACCTTCTACGAGCAGTACTTC. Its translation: CASSPTNTFYEQYF. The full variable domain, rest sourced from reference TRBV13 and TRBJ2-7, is AAGVIQSPRHLIKEKRETATLKCYPIPRHDTVYWYQQGPGQDPQFLISFYEKMQSDKGSIPDRFSAQQFSDYHSELNMSSLELGDSALYFCASSPTNTFYEQYFGPGTRLTVT.

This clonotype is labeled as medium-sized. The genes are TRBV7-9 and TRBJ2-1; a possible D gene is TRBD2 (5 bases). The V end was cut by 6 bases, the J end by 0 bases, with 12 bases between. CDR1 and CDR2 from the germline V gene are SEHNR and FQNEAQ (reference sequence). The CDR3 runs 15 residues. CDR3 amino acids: CASRSTGSSYNEQFF. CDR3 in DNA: TGTGCCAGCAGGTCGACGGGGAGCTCCTACAATGAGCAGTTCTTC.

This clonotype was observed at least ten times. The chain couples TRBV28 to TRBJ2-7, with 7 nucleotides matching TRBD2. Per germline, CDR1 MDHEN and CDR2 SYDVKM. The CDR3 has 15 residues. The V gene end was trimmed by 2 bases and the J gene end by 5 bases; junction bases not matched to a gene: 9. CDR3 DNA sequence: TGTGCCAGCAGTTTAGTTCTGGGGGAGGGCAACGAGCAGTACTTC. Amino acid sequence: CASSLVLGEGNEQYF.

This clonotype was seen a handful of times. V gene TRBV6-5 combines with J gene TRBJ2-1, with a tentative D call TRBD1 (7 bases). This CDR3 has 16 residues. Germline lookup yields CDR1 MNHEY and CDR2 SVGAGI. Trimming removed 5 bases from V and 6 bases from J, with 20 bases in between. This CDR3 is CASSTLQGGHSNEQFF. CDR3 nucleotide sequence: TGTGCCAGCAGTACCCTCCAGGGGGGTCATAGCAATGAGCAGTTCTTC.

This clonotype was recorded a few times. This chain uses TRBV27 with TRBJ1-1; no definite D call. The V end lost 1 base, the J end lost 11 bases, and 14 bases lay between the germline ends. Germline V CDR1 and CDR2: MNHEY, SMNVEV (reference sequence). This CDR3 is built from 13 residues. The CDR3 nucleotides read TGTGCCAGCAGTTTATGGCATGAAGGGTCGGCTTTCTTT. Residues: CASSLWHEGSAFF.

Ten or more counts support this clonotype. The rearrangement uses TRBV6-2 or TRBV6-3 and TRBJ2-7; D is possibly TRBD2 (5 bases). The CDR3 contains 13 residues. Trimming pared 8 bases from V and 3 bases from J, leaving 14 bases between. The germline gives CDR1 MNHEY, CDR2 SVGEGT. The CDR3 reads CASSGGSHYEQYF. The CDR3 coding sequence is TGTGCCAGCTCCGGCGGGTCACACTACGAGCAGTACTTC.

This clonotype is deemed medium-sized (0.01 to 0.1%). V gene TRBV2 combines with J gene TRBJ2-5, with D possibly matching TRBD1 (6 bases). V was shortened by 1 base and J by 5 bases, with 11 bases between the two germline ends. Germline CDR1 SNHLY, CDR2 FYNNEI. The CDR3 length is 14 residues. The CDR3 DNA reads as TGTGCCAGCAGTGAAGGGACAGAGGGGGAGACCCAGTACTTC. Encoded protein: CASSEGTEGETQYF.